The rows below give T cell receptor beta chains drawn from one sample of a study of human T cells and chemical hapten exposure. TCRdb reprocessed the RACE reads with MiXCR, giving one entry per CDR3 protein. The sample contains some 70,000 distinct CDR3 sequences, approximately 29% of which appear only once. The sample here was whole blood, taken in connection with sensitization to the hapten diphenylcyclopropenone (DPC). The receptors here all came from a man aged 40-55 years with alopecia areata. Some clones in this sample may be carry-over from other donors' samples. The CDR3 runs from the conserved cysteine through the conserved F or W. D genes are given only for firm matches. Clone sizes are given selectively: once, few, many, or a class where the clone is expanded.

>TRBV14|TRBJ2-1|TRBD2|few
CASSQDRLAGVYEQFF
TGTGCCAGCAGCCAAGATCGACTAGCGGGGGTCTATGAGCAGTTCTTC
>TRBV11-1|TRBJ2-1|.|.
CASSLGRAYNEQFF
TGTGCCAGCAGCTTAGGACGGGCCTACAATGAGCAGTTCTTC
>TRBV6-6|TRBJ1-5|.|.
CASRTGTQTNSNQPQHF
TGTGCCAGCAGGACCGGGACACAGACAAATAGCAATCAGCCCCAGCATTTT
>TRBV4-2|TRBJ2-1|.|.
CASSRGANSLYNEQFF
TGTGCCAGCAGCCGGGGGGCCAATTCTCTCTACAATGAGCAGTTCTTC
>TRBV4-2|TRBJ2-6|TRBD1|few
CASSPRTGDGANVLTF
TGTGCCAGCAGCCCCCGGACAGGGGACGGGGCCAACGTCCTGACTTTC
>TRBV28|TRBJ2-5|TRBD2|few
CASSSWTSGSPETQYF
TGTGCCAGCAGTTCTTGGACTAGCGGGAGCCCCGAGACCCAGTACTTC
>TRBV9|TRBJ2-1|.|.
CASSVGQLYNEQFF
TGTGCCAGCAGCGTAGGGCAATTGTACAATGAGCAGTTCTTC
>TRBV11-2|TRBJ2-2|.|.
CASSSIPDTGELFF
TGTGCCAGCAGCTCAATCCCAGACACCGGGGAGCTGTTTTTT
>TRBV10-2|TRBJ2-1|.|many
CASSDWTSANEQFF
TGCGCCAGCAGTGATTGGACAAGCGCCAATGAGCAGTTCTTC
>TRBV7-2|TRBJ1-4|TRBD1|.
CASNRDRVSEKLFF
TGTGCCAGCAATCGGGACAGGGTATCTGAAAAACTGTTTTTT
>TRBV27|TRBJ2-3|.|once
CASSLRGLGTDTQYF
TGTGCCAGCAGTTTACGGGGCTTGGGCACAGATACGCAGTATTTT
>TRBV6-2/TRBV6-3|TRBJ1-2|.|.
CASSPDRRSYGYTF
TGTGCCAGCAGTCCCGACAGGAGGTCCTATGGCTACACCTTC
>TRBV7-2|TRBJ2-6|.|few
CASSFGGSGANVLTF
TGTGCCAGCAGCTTCGGGGGATCCGGGGCCAACGTCCTGACTTTC
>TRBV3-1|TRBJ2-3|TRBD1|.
CASSYNLPTGTVVTDTQYF
TGTGCCAGCAGCTACAACCTACCGACCGGGACAGTAGTGACAGATACGCAGTATTTT
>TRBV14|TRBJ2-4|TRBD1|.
CASSLIPFSGQGENIQYF
TGTGCCAGCAGTCTTATCCCCTTTTCGGGACAGGGGGAGAACATTCAGTACTTC
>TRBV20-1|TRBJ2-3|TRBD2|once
CSELAGITDTQYF
TGCAGTGAGCTAGCGGGAATCACAGATACGCAGTATTTT